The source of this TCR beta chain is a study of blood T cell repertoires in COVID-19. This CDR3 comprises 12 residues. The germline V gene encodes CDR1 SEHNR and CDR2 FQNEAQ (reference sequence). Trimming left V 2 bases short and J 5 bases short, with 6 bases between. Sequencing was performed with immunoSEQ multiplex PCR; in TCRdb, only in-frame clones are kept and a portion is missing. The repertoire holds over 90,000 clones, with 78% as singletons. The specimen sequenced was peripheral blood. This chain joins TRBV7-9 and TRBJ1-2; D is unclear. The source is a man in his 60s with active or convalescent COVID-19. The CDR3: CASSLRSYGYTF. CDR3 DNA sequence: TGTGCCAGCAGCTTAAGGAGTTATGGCTACACCTTC.